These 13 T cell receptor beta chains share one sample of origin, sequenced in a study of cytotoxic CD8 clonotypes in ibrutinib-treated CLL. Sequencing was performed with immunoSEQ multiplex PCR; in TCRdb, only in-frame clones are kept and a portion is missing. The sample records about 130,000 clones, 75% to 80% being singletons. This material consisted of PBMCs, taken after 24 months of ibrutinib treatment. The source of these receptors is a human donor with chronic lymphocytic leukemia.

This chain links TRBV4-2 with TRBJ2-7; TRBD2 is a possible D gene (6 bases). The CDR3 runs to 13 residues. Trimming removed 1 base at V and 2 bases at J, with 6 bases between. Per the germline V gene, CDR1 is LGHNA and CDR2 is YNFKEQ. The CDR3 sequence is CASSQGEAYEQYF. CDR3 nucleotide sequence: TGTGCCAGCAGCCAAGGGGAGGCCTACGAGCAGTACTTC.

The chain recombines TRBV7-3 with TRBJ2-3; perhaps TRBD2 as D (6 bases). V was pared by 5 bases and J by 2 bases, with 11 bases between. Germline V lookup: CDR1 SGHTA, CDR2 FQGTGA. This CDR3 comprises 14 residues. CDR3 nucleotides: TGTGCCAGCAGCCCCGGGAGCCACACAGATACGCAGTATTTT. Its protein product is CASSPGSHTDTQYF.

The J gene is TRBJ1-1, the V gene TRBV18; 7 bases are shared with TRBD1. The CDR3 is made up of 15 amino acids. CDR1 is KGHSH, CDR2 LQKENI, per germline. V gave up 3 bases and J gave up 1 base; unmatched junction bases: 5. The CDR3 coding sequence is TGTGCCAGCTCACCCACACAGGGGTCGAACACTGAAGCTTTCTTT. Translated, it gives CASSPTQGSNTEAFF.

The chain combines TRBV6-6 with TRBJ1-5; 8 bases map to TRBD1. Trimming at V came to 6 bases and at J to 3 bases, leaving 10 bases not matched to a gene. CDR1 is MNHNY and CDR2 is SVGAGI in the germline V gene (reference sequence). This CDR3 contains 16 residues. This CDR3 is CASSNGYRGANQPQHF. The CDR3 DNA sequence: TGTGCCAGCAGCAACGGGTACAGGGGGGCCAATCAGCCCCAGCATTTT.

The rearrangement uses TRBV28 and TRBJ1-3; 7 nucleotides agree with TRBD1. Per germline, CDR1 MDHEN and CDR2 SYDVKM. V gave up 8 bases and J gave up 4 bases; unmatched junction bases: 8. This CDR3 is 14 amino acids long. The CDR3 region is CASLPTGNGNTIYF. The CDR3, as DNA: TGTGCCAGCCTACCGACAGGGAACGGAAACACCATATATTTT.

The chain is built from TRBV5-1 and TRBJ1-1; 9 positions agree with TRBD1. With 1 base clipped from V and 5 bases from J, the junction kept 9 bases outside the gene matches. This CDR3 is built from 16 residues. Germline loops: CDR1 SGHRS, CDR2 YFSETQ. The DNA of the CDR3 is TGCGCCAGCAGCTTGTGGCCACAGGGGGCGGGGACTGAAGCTTTCTTT. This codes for CASSLWPQGAGTEAFF. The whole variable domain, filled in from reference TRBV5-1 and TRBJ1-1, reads KAGVTQTPRYLIKTRGQQVTLSCSPISGHRSVSWYQQTPGQGLQFLFEYFSETQRNKGNFPGRFSGRQFSNSRSEMNVSTLELGDSALYLCASSLWPQGAGTEAFFGQGTRLTVV.

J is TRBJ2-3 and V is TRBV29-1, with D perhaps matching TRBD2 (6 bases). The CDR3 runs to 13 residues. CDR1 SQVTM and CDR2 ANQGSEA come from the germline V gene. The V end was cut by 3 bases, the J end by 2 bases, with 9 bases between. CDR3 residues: CSVDRGATDTQYF. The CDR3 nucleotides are TGCAGCGTTGATCGCGGGGCCACAGATACGCAGTATTTT.

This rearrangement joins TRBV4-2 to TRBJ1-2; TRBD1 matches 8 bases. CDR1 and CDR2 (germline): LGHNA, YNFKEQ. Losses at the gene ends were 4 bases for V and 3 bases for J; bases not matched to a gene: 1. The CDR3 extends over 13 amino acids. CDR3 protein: CASSPGQDYGYTF. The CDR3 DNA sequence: TGTGCCAGCAGCCCGGGACAGGACTATGGCTACACCTTC.

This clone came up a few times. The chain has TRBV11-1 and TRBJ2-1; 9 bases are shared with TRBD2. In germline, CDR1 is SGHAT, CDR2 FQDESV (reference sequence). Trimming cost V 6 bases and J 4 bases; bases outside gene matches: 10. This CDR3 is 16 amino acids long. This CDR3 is CASSYRLAEDYNEQFF. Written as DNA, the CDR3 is TGTGCCAGCAGTTATCGACTAGCGGAAGATTACAATGAGCAGTTCTTC.

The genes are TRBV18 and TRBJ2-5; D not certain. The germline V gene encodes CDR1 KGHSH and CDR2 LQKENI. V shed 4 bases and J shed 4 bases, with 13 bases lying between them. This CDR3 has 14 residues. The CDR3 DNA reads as TGTGCCAGCTCACTGCTCCGGGCCCCAGAGACCCAGTACTTC. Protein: CASSLLRAPETQYF.

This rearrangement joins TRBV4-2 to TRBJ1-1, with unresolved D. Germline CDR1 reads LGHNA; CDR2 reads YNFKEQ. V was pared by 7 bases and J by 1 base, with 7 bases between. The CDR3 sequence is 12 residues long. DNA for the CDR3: TGTGCCAGCAACCCCAAGAACACTGAAGCTTTCTTT. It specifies CASNPKNTEAFF.

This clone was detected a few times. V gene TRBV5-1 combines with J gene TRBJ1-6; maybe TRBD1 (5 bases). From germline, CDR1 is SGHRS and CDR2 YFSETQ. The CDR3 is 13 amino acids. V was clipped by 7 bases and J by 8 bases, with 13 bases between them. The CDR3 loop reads CASRGGGDSPLHF. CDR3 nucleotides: TGCGCCAGCCGCGGAGGAGGGGATTCACCCCTCCACTTT. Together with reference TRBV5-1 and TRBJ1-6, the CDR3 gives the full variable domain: KAGVTQTPRYLIKTRGQQVTLSCSPISGHRSVSWYQQTPGQGLQFLFEYFSETQRNKGNFPGRFSGRQFSNSRSEMNVSTLELGDSALYLCASRGGGDSPLHFGNGTRLTVT.

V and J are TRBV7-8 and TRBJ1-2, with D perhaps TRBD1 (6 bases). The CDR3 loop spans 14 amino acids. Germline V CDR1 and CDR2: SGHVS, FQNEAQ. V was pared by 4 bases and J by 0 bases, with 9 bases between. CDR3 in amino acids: CASSWGQTNYGYTF. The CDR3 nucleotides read TGTGCCAGCAGCTGGGGGCAGACTAACTATGGCTACACCTTC.